This TCR beta chain was sequenced for a study of T cell repertoires in cytomegalovirus infection. Study-wide context: Carrying CMV and the relevant HLA type showed in public TCR beta signatures. Findings and limits, study-wide: CMV-specific TCR beta clonotypes restricted by HLA-C were the ones dominating the ex vivo response. Totalled public TCR beta family frequency picked out people who carried CMV plus the relevant HLA.

V was pared by 3 bases and J by 2 bases, with 7 bases of the junction left unmatched. The CDR3 is made up of 15 amino acids. Germline CDR1 and CDR2: ENHRY and SYGVKD. TCRdb reprocessed the reads with MiXCR, giving one entry per CDR3 protein. This sample has approximately 700,000 distinct CDR3 sequences, with approximately 34% found just once. Only a few counts were recorded for this clonotype. What it binds is unknown. Sequencing was performed on PBMCs. The clonotype originates from a human donor in good health (CMV status not recorded). Some clones in this sample may be carry-over from other donors' samples. The chain links TRBV10-3 to TRBJ2-7; 7 bases line up with TRBD1. CDR3 residues: CAISESTGSAYEQYF. As DNA, the CDR3 is TGTGCCATCAGTGAATCGACAGGGTCAGCCTACGAGCAGTACTTC.